The rows below give T cell receptor beta chains drawn from one sample of a study of blood T cell repertoires in COVID-19. Sequencing was performed with immunoSEQ multiplex PCR; in TCRdb, only in-frame clones are kept and a portion is missing. The sample carries 97,000 or so clones, about nine tenths recorded once. Sequenced input: peripheral blood. The receptors originated from a woman between 45 and 60 years old with COVID-19, enrolled during active disease. The CDR3 runs from the conserved cysteine through the conserved F or W. A D gene is named only where the DNA matches it firmly. Size values are once, few and many counts, or a class for expanded clones, and some rows have none.

>TRBD2|TRBV7-3|-|TRBJ2-2
TGTGCCAGCAGCCTAATTAGCGGGGGGGCACACACCGGGGAGCTGTTTTTT
CASSLISGGAHTGELFF
>-|TRBV6-1|-|TRBJ1-5
TGTGCCAGCAGTGAAGCGCTGGGGCTCAATCAGCCCCAGCATTTT
CASSEALGLNQPQHF
>TRBD2|TRBV20-1|-|TRBJ2-2
TGCAGTGCTAGTGAAGCGGGGGGCAACACCGGGGAGCTGTTTTTT
CSASEAGGNTGELFF
>-|TRBV11-3|-|TRBJ1-2
TGTGCCAGCAGCTTAGATAGTGAGACAGCAAATGGCTACACCTTC
CASSLDSETANGYTF
>-|TRBV24-1|few|TRBJ1-5
TGTGCCACCAGTGACCTGAATCAGCCCCAGCATTTT
CATSDLNQPQHF
>TRBD1|TRBV30|-|TRBJ2-4
TGTGCCTGGAGTTTCCCGCCGGGACAGGGGCCCCTTAGGAACATTCAGTACTTC
CAWSFPPGQGPLRNIQYF
>TRBD1|TRBV11-2|-|TRBJ2-2
TGTGCCAGCAGCAGGCTAGCAGGGGGGAACACCGGGGAGCTGTTTTTT
CASSRLAGGNTGELFF
>-|TRBV4-1|-|TRBJ2-7
TGCGCCAGCAGCCAAGATACCCTACCGGGGACCGGGACACCTTCCTACGAGCAGTACTTC
CASSQDTLPGTGTPSYEQYF
>TRBD1|TRBV12-3/TRBV12-4|-|TRBJ1-6
TGTGCCAGCAGTTTAGGGGACAGGTCACCCCTCCACTTT
CASSLGDRSPLHF
>-|TRBV28|once|TRBJ2-1
TGTGCCAGCAGCCAGGGGGGCTCCCTTTACAATGAGCAGTTCTTC
CASSQGGSLYNEQFF
>-|TRBV2|-|TRBJ2-2
TGTGCCAGCAGTGCGAGCGTTAACACCGGGGAGCTGTTTTTT
CASSASVNTGELFF
>-|TRBV4-3|-|TRBJ1-5
TGCGCCAGCAGCCAAGACAGGTTTGGTCAGCCCCAGCATTTT
CASSQDRFGQPQHF
>TRBD2|TRBV4-1|-|TRBJ2-1
TGCGCCAGCAGCCAAAATAACGGGGGGGCCTACAATGAGCAGTTCTTC
CASSQNNGGAYNEQFF
>TRBD1|TRBV2|-|TRBJ1-5
TGTGCCAGCAGTGAAGGGGGTCAGGGGGCACAGCCCCAGCATTTT
CASSEGGQGAQPQHF
>-|TRBV11-3|-|TRBJ1-4
TGTGCCAGCAGCTTAGAAAGGCGTGGCGGCGGAAGGGGGACTAATGAAAAACTGTTTTTT
CASSLERRGGGRGTNEKLFF